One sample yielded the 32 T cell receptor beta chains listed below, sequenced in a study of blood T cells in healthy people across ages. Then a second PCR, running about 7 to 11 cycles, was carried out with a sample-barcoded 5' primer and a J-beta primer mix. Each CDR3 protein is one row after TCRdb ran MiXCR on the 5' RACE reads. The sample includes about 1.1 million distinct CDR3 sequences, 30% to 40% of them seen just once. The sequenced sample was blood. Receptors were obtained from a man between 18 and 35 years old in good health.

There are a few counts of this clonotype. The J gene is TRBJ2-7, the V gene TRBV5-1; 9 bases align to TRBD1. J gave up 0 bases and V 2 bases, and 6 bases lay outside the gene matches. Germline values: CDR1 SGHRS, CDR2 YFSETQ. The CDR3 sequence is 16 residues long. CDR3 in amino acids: CASSFTTGGSSYEQYF. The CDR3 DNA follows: TGCGCCAGCAGCTTCACGACAGGGGGAAGCTCCTACGAGCAGTACTTC.

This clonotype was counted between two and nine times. The CDR3 DNA reads as TGTGCCATCCTAGCGGGGGAGACCAGCTCCTACGAGCAGTACTTC. Translating gives CAILAGETSSYEQYF. This sequence joins TRBV10-3 and TRBJ2-7; 10 nucleotides agree with TRBD2. The CDR3 sequence is 15 residues long. Trimming took 8 bases from V and 0 from J; bases not matched to a gene: 7. Germline CDR1 is ENHRY and CDR2 is SYGVKD.

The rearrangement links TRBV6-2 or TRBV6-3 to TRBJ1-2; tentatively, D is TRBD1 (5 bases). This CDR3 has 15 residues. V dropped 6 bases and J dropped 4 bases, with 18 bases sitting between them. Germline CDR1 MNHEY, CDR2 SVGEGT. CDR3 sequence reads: CASSHGGERSYGYTF. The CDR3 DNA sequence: TGTGCCAGCAGCCACGGAGGGGAAAGGAGCTATGGCTACACCTTC.

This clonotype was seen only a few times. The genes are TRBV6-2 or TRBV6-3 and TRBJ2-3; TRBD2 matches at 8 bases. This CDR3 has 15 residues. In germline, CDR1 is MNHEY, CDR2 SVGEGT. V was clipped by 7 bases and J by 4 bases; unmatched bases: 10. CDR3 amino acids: CASTAGGGESDTQYF. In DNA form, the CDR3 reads TGTGCCAGCACCGCCGGGGGGGGCGAGTCAGATACGCAGTATTTT.

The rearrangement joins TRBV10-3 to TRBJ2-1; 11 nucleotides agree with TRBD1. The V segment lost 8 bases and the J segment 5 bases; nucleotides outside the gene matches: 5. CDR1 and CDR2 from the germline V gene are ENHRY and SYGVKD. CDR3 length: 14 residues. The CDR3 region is CAIDPGQGDNEQFF. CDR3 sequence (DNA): TGTGCCATCGATCCGGGACAGGGGGACAATGAGCAGTTCTTC.

The CDR3 here is CASGLGYQETQYF. The CDR3 region has the DNA TGTGCTAGTGGTTTGGGGTATCAAGAGACCCAGTACTTC. The V call is TRBV12-5, the J call TRBJ2-5; D is unclear. The V end lost 1 base, the J end lost 2 bases, and 5 bases lay between the germline ends. Germline V gene data show CDR1 as LGHNT and CDR2 as FRNRAP. The CDR3 contains 13 residues.

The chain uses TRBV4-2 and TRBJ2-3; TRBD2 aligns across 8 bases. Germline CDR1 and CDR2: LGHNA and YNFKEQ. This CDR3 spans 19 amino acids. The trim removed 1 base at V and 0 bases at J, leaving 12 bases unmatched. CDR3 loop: CASSQGSSGAITSTDTQYF. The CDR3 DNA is TGTGCCAGCAGCCAAGGAAGTAGCGGGGCGATTACTAGCACAGATACGCAGTATTTT.

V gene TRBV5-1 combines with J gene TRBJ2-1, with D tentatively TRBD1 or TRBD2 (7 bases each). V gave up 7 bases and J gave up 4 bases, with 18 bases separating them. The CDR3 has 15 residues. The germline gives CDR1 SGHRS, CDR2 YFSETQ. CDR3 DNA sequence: TGCGCCAGCCAAAAGGGAGGGGGCGATTACAATGAGCAGTTCTTC. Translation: CASQKGGGDYNEQFF.

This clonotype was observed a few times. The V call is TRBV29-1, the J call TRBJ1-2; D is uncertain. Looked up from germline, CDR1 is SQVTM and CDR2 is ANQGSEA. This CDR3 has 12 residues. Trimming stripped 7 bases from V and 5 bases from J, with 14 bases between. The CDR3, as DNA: TGCAGCGCAAACTTAGGACGGTATGGCTACACCTTC. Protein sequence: CSANLGRYGYTF.

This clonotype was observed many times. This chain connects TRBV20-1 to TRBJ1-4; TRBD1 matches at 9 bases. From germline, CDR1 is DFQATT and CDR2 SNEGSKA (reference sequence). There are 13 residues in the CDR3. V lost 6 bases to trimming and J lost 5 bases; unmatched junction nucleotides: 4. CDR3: CSALTGGNEKLFF. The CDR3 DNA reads TGCAGTGCACTTACAGGGGGCAATGAAAAACTGTTTTTT.

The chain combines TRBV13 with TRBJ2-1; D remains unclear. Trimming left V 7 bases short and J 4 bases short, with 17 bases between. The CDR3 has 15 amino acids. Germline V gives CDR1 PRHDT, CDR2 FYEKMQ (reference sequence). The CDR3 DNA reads TGTGCCAGCACCCCGAAGGACCAAGGGTACAATGAGCAGTTCTTC. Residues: CASTPKDQGYNEQFF.

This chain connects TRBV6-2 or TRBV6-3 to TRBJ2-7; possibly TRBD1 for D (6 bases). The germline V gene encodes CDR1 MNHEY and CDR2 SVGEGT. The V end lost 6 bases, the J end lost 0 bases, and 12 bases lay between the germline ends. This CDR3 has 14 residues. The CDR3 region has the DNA TGTGCCAGCAGATCTACAGGGAGCTCCTACGAGCAGTACTTC. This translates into CASRSTGSSYEQYF.

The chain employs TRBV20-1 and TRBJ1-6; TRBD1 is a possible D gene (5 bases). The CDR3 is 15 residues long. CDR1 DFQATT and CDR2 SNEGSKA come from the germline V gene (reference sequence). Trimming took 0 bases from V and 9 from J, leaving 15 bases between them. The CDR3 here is CSARDPWGIGSPLHF. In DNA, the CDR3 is TGCAGTGCTAGAGATCCGTGGGGCATAGGTTCACCCCTCCACTTT.

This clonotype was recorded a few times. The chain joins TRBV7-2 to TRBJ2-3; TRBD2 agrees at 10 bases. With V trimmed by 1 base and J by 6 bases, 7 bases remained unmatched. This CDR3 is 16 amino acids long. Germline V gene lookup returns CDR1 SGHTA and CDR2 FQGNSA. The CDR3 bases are TGTGCCAGCAGCTTAGGGCAATTACTAGCGGGGGATACGCAGTATTTT. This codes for CASSLGQLLAGDTQYF.

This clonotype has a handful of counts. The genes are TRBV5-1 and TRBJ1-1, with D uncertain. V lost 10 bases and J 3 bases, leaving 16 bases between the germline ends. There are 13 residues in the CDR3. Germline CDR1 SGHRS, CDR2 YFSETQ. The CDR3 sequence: CASVGPKDTEAFF. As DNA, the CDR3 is TGCGCCTCGGTAGGGCCCAAGGACACTGAAGCTTTCTTT.

CDR3 nucleotides: TGCAGCGCGAGGGCAGGGACGCACACTGAAGCTTTCTTT. Translated: CSARAGTHTEAFF. This chain joins TRBV29-1 and TRBJ1-1, with D possibly matching TRBD1 (5 bases). V lost 7 bases and J lost 3, with 15 bases in between. This CDR3 contains 13 residues. CDR1 is SQVTM, CDR2 ANQGSEA, per germline.

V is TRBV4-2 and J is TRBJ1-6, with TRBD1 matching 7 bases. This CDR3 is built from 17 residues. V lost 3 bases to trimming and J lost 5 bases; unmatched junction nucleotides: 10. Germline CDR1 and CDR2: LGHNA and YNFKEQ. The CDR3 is CASSHRTGDADNSPLHF. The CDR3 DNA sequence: TGTGCCAGCAGCCATAGAACAGGGGACGCGGATAATTCACCCCTCCACTTT.

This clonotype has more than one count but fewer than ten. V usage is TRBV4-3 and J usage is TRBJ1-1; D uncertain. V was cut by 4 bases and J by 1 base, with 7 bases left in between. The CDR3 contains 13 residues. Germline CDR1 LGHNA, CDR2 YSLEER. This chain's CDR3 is CASSPAQNTEAFF. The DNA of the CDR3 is TGCGCCAGCAGCCCCGCACAGAACACTGAAGCTTTCTTT.

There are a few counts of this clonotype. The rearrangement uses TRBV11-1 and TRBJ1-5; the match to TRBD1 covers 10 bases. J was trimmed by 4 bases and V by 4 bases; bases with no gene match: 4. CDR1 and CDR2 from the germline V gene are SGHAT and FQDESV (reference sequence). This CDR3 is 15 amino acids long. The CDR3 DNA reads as TGTGCCAGCAGCTGGGGGACAGGGGCAAATCAGCCCCAGCATTTT. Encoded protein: CASSWGTGANQPQHF. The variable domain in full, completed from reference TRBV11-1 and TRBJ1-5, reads EAEVAQSPRYKITEKSQAVAFWCDPISGHATLYWYRQILGQGPELLVQFQDESVVDDSQLPKDRFSAERLKGVDSTLKIQPAELGDSAMYLCASSWGTGANQPQHFGDGTRLSIL.

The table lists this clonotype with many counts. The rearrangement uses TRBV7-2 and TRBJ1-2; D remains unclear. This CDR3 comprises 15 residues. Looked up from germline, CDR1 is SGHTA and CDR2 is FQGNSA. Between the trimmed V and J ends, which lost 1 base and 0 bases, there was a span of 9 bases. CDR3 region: CASSLESGANYGYTF. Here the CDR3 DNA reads TGTGCCAGCAGCTTAGAGTCGGGCGCTAACTATGGCTACACCTTC.

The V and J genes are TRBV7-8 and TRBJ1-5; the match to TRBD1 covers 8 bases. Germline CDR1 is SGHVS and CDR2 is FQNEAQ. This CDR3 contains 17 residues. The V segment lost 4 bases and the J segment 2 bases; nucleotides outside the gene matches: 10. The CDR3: CASSSAPQGAGNQPQHF. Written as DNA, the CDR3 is TGTGCCAGCAGCTCAGCACCCCAGGGGGCCGGCAATCAGCCCCAGCATTTT.

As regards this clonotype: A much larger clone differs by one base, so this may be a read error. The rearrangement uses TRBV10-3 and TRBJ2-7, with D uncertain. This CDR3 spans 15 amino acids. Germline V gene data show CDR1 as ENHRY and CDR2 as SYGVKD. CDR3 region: CAISITDDLSCEQYF. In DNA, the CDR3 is TGTGCCATCAGCATAACAGACGACCTCTCCTGCGAGCAGTACTTC.

CDR3: CASSEGYNTEAFF. DNA of the CDR3: TGTGCCAGCAGTGAGGGTTATAACACTGAAGCTTTCTTT. This chain links TRBV2 with TRBJ1-1, with D uncertain. This CDR3 spans 13 amino acids. V was shortened by 3 bases and J by 2 bases, with 7 bases between the two germline ends. Germline V lookup: CDR1 SNHLY, CDR2 FYNNEI.

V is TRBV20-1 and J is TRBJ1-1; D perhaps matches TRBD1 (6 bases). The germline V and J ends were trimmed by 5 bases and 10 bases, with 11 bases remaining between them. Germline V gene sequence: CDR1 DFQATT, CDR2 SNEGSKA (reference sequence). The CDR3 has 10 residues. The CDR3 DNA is TGCAGTGCTTGGGGGGCGGTAGCTTTCTTT. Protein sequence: CSAWGAVAFF.

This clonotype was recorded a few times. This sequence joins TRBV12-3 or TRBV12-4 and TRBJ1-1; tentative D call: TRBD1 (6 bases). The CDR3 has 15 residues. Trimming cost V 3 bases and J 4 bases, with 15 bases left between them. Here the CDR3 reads CASSLAGGQGTEAFF. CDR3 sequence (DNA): TGTGCCAGCAGTTTGGCGGGGGGGCAGGGCACTGAAGCTTTCTTT.

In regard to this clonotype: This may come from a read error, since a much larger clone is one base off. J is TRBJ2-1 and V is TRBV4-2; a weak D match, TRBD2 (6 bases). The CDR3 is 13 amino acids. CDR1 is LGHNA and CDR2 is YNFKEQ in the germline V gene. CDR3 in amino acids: CASSQAGENEQVF. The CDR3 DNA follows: TGTGCCAGCAGCCAAGCGGGGGAGAATGAGCAGGTCTTC.

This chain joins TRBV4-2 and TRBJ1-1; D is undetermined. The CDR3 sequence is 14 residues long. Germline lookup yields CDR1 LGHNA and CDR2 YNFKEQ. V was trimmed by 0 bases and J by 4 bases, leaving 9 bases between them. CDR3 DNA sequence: TGTGCCAGCAGCCAAGATATGGGGAGCACTGAAGCTTTCTTT. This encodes CASSQDMGSTEAFF.

The CDR3 DNA reads as TGTGCCAGCAGCCAGATGACCTACAATGAGCAGTTCTTC. It codes for CASSQMTYNEQFF. The chain combines TRBV14 with TRBJ2-1; D gene uncertain. Germline assignment: CDR1 SGHDN and CDR2 FVKESK. The V end lost 3 bases, the J end lost 2 bases, and 5 bases lay between the germline ends. The CDR3 sequence is 13 residues long.

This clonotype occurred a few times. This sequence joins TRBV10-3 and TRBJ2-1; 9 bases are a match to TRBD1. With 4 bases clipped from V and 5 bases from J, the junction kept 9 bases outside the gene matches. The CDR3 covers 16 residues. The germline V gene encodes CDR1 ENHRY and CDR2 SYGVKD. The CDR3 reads CAISAARDRVDNEQFF. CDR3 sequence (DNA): TGTGCCATCAGTGCTGCCCGGGACAGGGTGGACAATGAGCAGTTCTTC.

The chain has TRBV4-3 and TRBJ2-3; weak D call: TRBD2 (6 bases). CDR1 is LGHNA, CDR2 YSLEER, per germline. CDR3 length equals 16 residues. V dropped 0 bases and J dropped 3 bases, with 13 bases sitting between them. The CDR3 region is CASSQEWRGVTDTQYF. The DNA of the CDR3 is TGCGCCAGCAGCCAAGAATGGAGGGGTGTAACAGATACGCAGTATTTT.

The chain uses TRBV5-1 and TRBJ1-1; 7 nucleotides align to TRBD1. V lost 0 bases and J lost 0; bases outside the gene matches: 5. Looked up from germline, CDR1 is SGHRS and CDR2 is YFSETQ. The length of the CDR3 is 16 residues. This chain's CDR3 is CASSLEGTELNTEAFF. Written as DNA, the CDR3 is TGCGCCAGCAGCTTGGAGGGGACAGAGTTGAACACTGAAGCTTTCTTT.

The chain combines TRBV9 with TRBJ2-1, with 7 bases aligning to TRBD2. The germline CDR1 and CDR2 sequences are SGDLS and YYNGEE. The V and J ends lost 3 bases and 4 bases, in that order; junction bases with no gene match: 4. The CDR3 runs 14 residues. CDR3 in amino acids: CASSAGRLYNEQFF. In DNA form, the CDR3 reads TGTGCCAGCAGCGCCGGGAGGCTGTACAATGAGCAGTTCTTC.